Shown below are 24 T cell receptor beta chains from a single sample sequenced in a study of shared clonotypes between healthy human individuals (dated by TCRdb to about 2020). Library generation was performed with the immunoSEQ multiplex PCR assay. Sourced from immuneACCESS, this table was stored by TCRdb with only in-frame sequences that have V and J called. A share of the clones is absent; for the studies checked, an unresolved V gene accounts for under half, and the remainder has no known explanation. The sample contains 2.3 million or so clones, more than 80% of them found a single time. The ten biggest clones cover 0.39% of the sample. Sequencing was performed on naive CD4+ T cells from PBMCs. The sample's cell subset or site label, decoded: CD45RA+ positively selected. Receptor source: a man between 18 and 35 years old in good health. Some clones in this sample may be carry-over from other donors' samples.

The V gene is TRBV9, the J gene TRBJ2-1; D gene uncertain. This CDR3 has 16 residues. V was clipped by 3 bases and J by 3 bases, with 16 bases between them. Germline V lookup: CDR1 SGDLS, CDR2 YYNGEE. CDR3 sequence reads: CASSAHISPVYNEQFF. The CDR3 region has the DNA TGTGCCAGCAGCGCTCATATTTCCCCTGTCTACAATGAGCAGTTCTTC.

V gene TRBV29-1 combines with J gene TRBJ2-1; the match to TRBD2 covers 14 bases. The V gene end was trimmed by 5 bases and the J gene end by 5 bases; junction bases not matched to a gene: 5. This CDR3 has 15 amino acids. Germline loops: CDR1 SQVTM, CDR2 ANQGSEA. The CDR3 here is CSVRRTSGGHNEQFF. DNA of the CDR3: TGCAGCGTTCGGAGGACTAGCGGGGGGCACAATGAGCAGTTCTTC.

The chain joins TRBV9 to TRBJ2-5; either TRBD1 or TRBD2 may fit D (5 bases each). Germline-derived CDR1 and CDR2 are SGDLS and YYNGEE. V gave up 3 bases and J gave up 3 bases, with 15 bases separating them. This CDR3 has 15 amino acids. The CDR3 loop is CASSARQRREETQYF. The CDR3 DNA reads TGTGCCAGCAGCGCGAGACAGAGGCGGGAAGAGACCCAGTACTTC.

V gene TRBV5-1 combines with J gene TRBJ1-4; possible D gene TRBD1, 6 bases. This CDR3 contains 16 residues. V was shortened by 0 bases and J by 7 bases, with 16 bases between the two germline ends. The germline V gene has CDR1 SGHRS and CDR2 YFSETQ. CDR3 residues: CASSLGRGGGGEKLFF. The CDR3 region has the DNA TGCGCCAGCAGCTTGGGCAGGGGAGGCGGTGGTGAAAAACTGTTTTTT.

Remarks on this clone: In the same sample, other DNA sequences code for this CDR3. The chain couples TRBV7-2 to TRBJ1-5; possibly TRBD1 for D (5 bases). From germline, CDR1 is SGHTA and CDR2 FQGNSA. V was shortened by 3 bases and J by 7 bases, with 10 bases between the two germline ends. This CDR3 spans 13 amino acids. CDR3 coding DNA: TGTGCCAGCAGCTTGAGGGGCGGACAGCCCCAGCATTTT. Amino acids: CASSLRGGQPQHF.

The chain combines TRBV6-5 with TRBJ2-7; D gene unclear. V was pared by 4 bases and J by 0 bases, with 10 bases between. The CDR3 covers 14 residues. Per germline, CDR1 MNHEY and CDR2 SVGAGI. CDR3 DNA sequence: TGTGCCAGCAGTTGGGCAGCGAGCTCCTACGAGCAGTACTTC. It translates to CASSWAASSYEQYF.

This sequence joins TRBV6-5 and TRBJ2-1; D is undetermined. V lost 0 bases to trimming and J lost 1 base, with 7 bases between them. Germline loops: CDR1 MNHEY, CDR2 SVGAGI. CDR3 length: 15 residues. CDR3 region: CASSYSWDSYNEQFF. As DNA, the CDR3 is TGTGCCAGCAGTTACTCGTGGGATTCCTACAATGAGCAGTTCTTC.

The chain has TRBV9 and TRBJ2-2, with TRBD2 matching over 7 bases. The CDR3 has 15 residues. V gave up 5 bases and J gave up 1 base; unmatched junction bases: 5. Germline V gene lookup returns CDR1 SGDLS and CDR2 YYNGEE. The DNA of the CDR3 is TGTGCCAGCAGTTTAAGCGGGGTGAACACCGGGGAGCTGTTTTTT. Residues: CASSLSGVNTGELFF.

This chain links TRBV5-1 with TRBJ2-1; D may match TRBD1 or TRBD2 (5 bases each). There are 15 residues in the CDR3. The germline V gene encodes CDR1 SGHRS and CDR2 YFSETQ. Between the trimmed V and J ends, which lost 4 bases and 4 bases, there was a span of 15 bases. CDR3 residues: CASSVGTAVYNEQFF. The CDR3 DNA sequence: TGCGCCAGCAGCGTCGGGACGGCCGTTTACAATGAGCAGTTCTTC. Variable domain in full (rest from reference TRBV5-1 and TRBJ2-1): KAGVTQTPRYLIKTRGQQVTLSCSPISGHRSVSWYQQTPGQGLQFLFEYFSETQRNKGNFPGRFSGRQFSNSRSEMNVSTLELGDSALYLCASSVGTAVYNEQFFGPGTRLTVL.

This clone was observed a handful of times. CDR3 DNA: TGCGCCAGCAGCCAAGGGACAGGGAGAACCGGGGAGCTGTTTTTT. It specifies CASSQGTGRTGELFF. The rearrangement links TRBV4-1 to TRBJ2-2; 8 bases are a match to TRBD1. The V gene end was trimmed by 1 base and the J gene end by 5 bases; junction bases not matched to a gene: 3. This CDR3 contains 15 residues. CDR1 is MGHRA, CDR2 YSYEKL, per germline.

The chain carries TRBV5-1 and TRBJ1-2; D may be TRBD1 (5 bases). CDR1 and CDR2 (germline): SGHRS, YFSETQ. V lost 4 bases and J lost 4, with 17 bases in between. The CDR3 is 15 residues long. The DNA of the CDR3 is TGCGCCAGCAGCGCCGCTCGACAGACCCTCTATGGCTACACCTTC. Residues: CASSAARQTLYGYTF. The whole variable domain, remainder taken from reference TRBV5-1 and TRBJ1-2, is KAGVTQTPRYLIKTRGQQVTLSCSPISGHRSVSWYQQTPGQGLQFLFEYFSETQRNKGNFPGRFSGRQFSNSRSEMNVSTLELGDSALYLCASSAARQTLYGYTFGSGTRLTVV.

This rearrangement joins TRBV19 to TRBJ2-3, with 11 bases that match TRBD1. V dropped 4 bases and J dropped 2; count of bases not matched to a gene: 8. The CDR3 runs 17 residues. Germline CDR1 and CDR2: LNHDA and SQIVND (reference sequence). CDR3 residues: CASSRGGQGASTDTQYF. In DNA, the CDR3 is TGTGCCAGTAGTAGAGGAGGACAGGGGGCTTCCACAGATACGCAGTATTTT.

This clone was observed a single time. The rearrangement uses TRBV5-1 and TRBJ2-1; 12 bases align to TRBD2. There are 15 residues in the CDR3. The germline gives CDR1 SGHRS, CDR2 YFSETQ. V gave up 6 bases and J gave up 7 bases; unmatched junction bases: 8. The CDR3 region is CASKALAGGPNEQFF. CDR3 in DNA: TGCGCCAGCAAGGCCCTAGCGGGAGGGCCTAATGAGCAGTTCTTC. The full variable domain, completed using reference TRBV5-1 and TRBJ2-1, is KAGVTQTPRYLIKTRGQQVTLSCSPISGHRSVSWYQQTPGQGLQFLFEYFSETQRNKGNFPGRFSGRQFSNSRSEMNVSTLELGDSALYLCASKALAGGPNEQFFGPGTRLTVL.

The genes are TRBV6-5 and TRBJ2-7; 13 positions agree with TRBD2. J gave up 2 bases and V 9 bases, and 1 base lay outside the gene matches. Germline loops: CDR1 MNHEY, CDR2 SVGAGI. The CDR3 has 13 amino acids. This CDR3 is CASGLAGAYEQYF. CDR3 DNA sequence: TGTGCCAGTGGACTAGCGGGAGCCTACGAGCAGTACTTC.

This clone was seen just once. The V call is TRBV6-5, the J call TRBJ2-2; TRBD1 aligns across 7 bases. CDR1 is MNHEY and CDR2 is SVGAGI in the germline V gene. The CDR3 spans 16 residues. The V gene end was trimmed by 6 bases and the J gene end by 0 bases; junction bases not matched to a gene: 7. The CDR3 bases are TGTGCCAGCAGCTACGTGGGACAGACGAACACCGGGGAGCTGTTTTTT. Translated: CASSYVGQTNTGELFF.

V usage is TRBV7-2 and J usage is TRBJ1-5, with D tentatively TRBD1 (5 bases). V lost 5 bases to trimming and J lost 7 bases, with 21 bases between them. The CDR3 sequence is 16 residues long. Per germline, CDR1 SGHTA and CDR2 FQGNSA. The CDR3 loop is CASSPPRRGSGQPQHF. CDR3 DNA sequence: TGTGCCAGCAGCCCACCCCGGCGGGGGTCCGGGCAGCCCCAGCATTTT.

The CDR3 here is CASRQRTPTGELFF. The CDR3 nucleotides read TGTGCCAGCAGGCAACGGACCCCCACCGGGGAGCTGTTTTTT. The chain has TRBV27 and TRBJ2-2; D ambiguous. Germline V gene data show CDR1 as MNHEY and CDR2 as SMNVEV (reference sequence). Trimming removed 6 bases from V and 4 bases from J, with 12 bases in between. This CDR3 contains 14 residues.

The V call is TRBV11-2, the J call TRBJ2-1, with TRBD2 matching 9 bases. J lost 5 bases, V lost 5 bases, and 7 bases had no gene match. The CDR3 runs to 15 residues. The V gene's germline CDR1 is SGHAT and CDR2 FQNNGV. CDR3: CASSPPSSGNNEQFF. In DNA form, the CDR3 reads TGTGCCAGCAGCCCCCCCTCTAGCGGGAACAATGAGCAGTTCTTC. The variable domain in full, with the rest retrieved from reference TRBV11-2 and TRBJ2-1, is EAGVAQSPRYKIIEKRQSVAFWCNPISGHATLYWYQQILGQGPKLLIQFQNNGVVDDSQLPKDRFSAERLKGVDSTLKIQPAKLEDSAVYLCASSPPSSGNNEQFFGPGTRLTVL.

The chain combines TRBV18 with TRBJ2-5; D may be TRBD2 (6 bases). Looked up from germline, CDR1 is KGHSH and CDR2 is LQKENI. This CDR3 is built from 14 residues. V was clipped by 4 bases and J by 1 base, with 10 bases between them. DNA for the CDR3: TGTGCCAGCTCACAGTTTAGCGGCCAAGAGACCCAGTACTTC. This codes for CASSQFSGQETQYF.

This sequence joins TRBV7-9 and TRBJ2-1, with TRBD2 identical over 14 bases. Trimming cost V 6 bases and J 4 bases; bases outside gene matches: 8. The length of the CDR3 is 17 residues. The germline V gene encodes CDR1 SEHNR and CDR2 FQNEAQ (reference sequence). The CDR3 coding sequence is TGTGCCAGCAGTGGGACTAGCGGGAGCTCTTCGTACAATGAGCAGTTCTTC. It codes for CASSGTSGSSSYNEQFF.

Of note for this clone: Other DNA sequences in this sample translate to the same CDR3. V and J are TRBV9 and TRBJ2-2; D call uncertain. This CDR3 is 14 amino acids long. V shed 1 base and J shed 0 bases, with 4 bases lying between them. Germline assignment: CDR1 SGDLS and CDR2 YYNGEE. The CDR3 DNA sequence: TGTGCCAGCAGCGTACTACCGAACACCGGGGAGCTGTTTTTT. It yields the protein CASSVLPNTGELFF.

The chain couples TRBV28 to TRBJ2-1, with 9 bases that match TRBD2. V trimming: 3 bases; J trimming: 7 bases; junction bases outside the gene matches: 7. The CDR3 length is 15 residues. CDR1 and CDR2 from the germline V gene are MDHEN and SYDVKM. CDR3 protein: CASSLSLAGNNEQFF. The CDR3 DNA follows: TGTGCCAGCAGTTTGAGCCTAGCGGGAAATAATGAGCAGTTCTTC. The full variable domain, completed using reference TRBV28 and TRBJ2-1, is DVKVTQSSRYLVKRTGEKVFLECVQDMDHENMFWYRQDPGLGLRLIYFSYDVKMKEKGDIPEGYSVSREKKERFSLILESASTNQTSMYLCASSLSLAGNNEQFFGPGTRLTVL.

The rearrangement uses TRBV19 and TRBJ1-2; TRBD1 might be the D (5 bases). V lost 4 bases, J lost 6 bases, and 9 bases lay in between. Germline-derived CDR1 and CDR2 are LNHDA and SQIVND (reference sequence). The CDR3 length is 12 residues. Written as DNA, the CDR3 is TGTGCCAGTAGTACCCGGGGCCATGGCTACACCTTC. Its translation: CASSTRGHGYTF. The entire variable domain, with the rest obtained from reference TRBV19 and TRBJ1-2, is as follows: DGGITQSPKYLFRKEGQNVTLSCEQNLNHDAMYWYRQDPGQGLRLIYYSQIVNDFQKGDIAEGYSVSREKKESFPLTVTSAQKNPTAFYLCASSTRGHGYTFGSGTRLTVV.

This clone was picked up a small number of times. At the DNA level, this CDR3 is encoded by other sequences in the same sample as well. The chain has TRBV25-1 and TRBJ1-2; TRBD1 might be the D (5 bases). CDR1 MGHDK and CDR2 SYGVNS come from the germline V gene. This CDR3 comprises 12 residues. Trimming pared 2 bases from V and 5 bases from J, leaving 6 bases between. As DNA, the CDR3 is TGTGCCAGCAGTGAACGGGGGTATGGCTACACCTTC. This translates into CASSERGYGYTF.